This T cell receptor (beta chain) was sequenced in a study of vaccination and CD4 T cells after COVID-19 (dated by TCRdb to 2022 to 2024). Broadly, across the study: SARS-CoV-2 positivity had been established in the convalescent patients by nasal swab PCR, and mild disease was recorded in roughly ten of these patients and severe disease in one. In the convalescent cohort there were six males and four females, among whom were two Hispanic individuals, seven Caucasians, two Asians and one multiracial person. Two doses of either the Pfizer-BioNTech BNT162b2 vaccine (n=8) or the Moderna mRNA-1273 vaccine (n=2) were administered to participants. Post-COVID blood samples from convalescent patients were collected a median of approximately 93 days after diagnosis, with a range of 35 to 161 days. Post-vaccine blood samples were collected a median of about 72 days after the second vaccine dose, ranging from about 14 to 241 days. Culture stimuli were overlapping spike peptide pools from SARS-CoV-2 and from the common cold coronaviruses HCoV-NL63, HCoV-OC43 and HCoV-229E. As controls, cultures received a CEFX viral epitope pool (the positive control), an HIV-1 Nef peptide pool (the negative control), or no peptide at all. In roughly 10 COVID-19 convalescent patients and a few infection-naive healthy vaccine recipients, the spike-specific CD4+ TCR repertoire before mRNA vaccination was compared with the repertoire after mRNA vaccination.

A word on this clonotype: The target of this receptor is not known. No base-level quality is on record; no much larger clone is a single base apart.

V lost 7 bases and J lost 1 base, and the count of bases not matched to a germline gene is 8. Reading from cysteine to phenylalanine, the CDR3 counts 15 amino acids. Of the read, only the CDR3 DNA is kept; its 45 bases are in frame from base 1. Reading the germline V gene gives CDR1 KGHDR and CDR2 SFDVKD. The meaning of the sample's treatment or condition label: approximately 9-day PBMC culture with coronavirus spike peptide pools or control peptides (ViraFEST assay). To expand antigen-specific T cells with peptide pools and then pick out the expanded clonotypes through TCR sequencing, the study relied on the ViraFEST assay. The positive SARS-CoV-2 PCR tests of the convalescent patients were dated from March to December 2020, before the Alpha, Beta and Delta variants emerged in the United States. Each well held two million PBMCs cultured with approximately 9.1 ug/ml peptide pools in IMDM containing 5% human AB serum and roughly 10 IU/ml IL-2. Half of the culture medium was replaced with fresh IL-2-containing medium on days 3 and 7. CD4+ T cells were isolated after less than twelve days of culture through negative selection using the EasySep CD4+ T cell isolation kit. Ficoll-Paque Plus gradient centrifugation was used to isolate PBMCs from whole blood, and the isolated PBMCs were then either used fresh or cryopreserved at -140C. Culture conditions were generally each tested in triplicate wells.

Points the paper makes about the study in general: Only a relatively small number of convalescent patients were included in the study, and early timepoints following natural infection were not analyzed. The median count of SARS-CoV-2-reactive clonotypes went up from some 23 after infection to a few dozen after vaccination, although the change was not significant. Among convalescent patients, a median around 89% of the SARS-CoV-2-reactive clones seen after vaccination appeared only after vaccination, which suggests priming specific to the vaccine. Of the vaccine-specific clones in convalescent patients, 304 of 307, or nearly all, reacted only to SARS-CoV-2 spike and did not cross-react with common cold coronaviruses.

The method was PCR. TCR sequencing of DNA from cultured CD4+ T cells used the Oncomine TCR Beta short-read assay at the Johns Hopkins FTIC core. The QIAamp micro DNA kit was used to extract genomic DNA from the cultured CD4+ T cells. Oncomine TCR Beta libraries from cultured CD4+ T cells were pooled using unique dual indexes and sequenced on an Illumina iSeq 100. The published analysis was carried out like this. Non-productive sequences were removed, and CDR3s not starting with C, not ending with F or W, or shorter than 7 amino acids were discarded. The MANAFEST web application identified antigen-specific clonotypes by comparing peptide-stimulated wells against reference wells and other culture wells. To be called positive, a clone needed an FDR below 0.05, an odds ratio above 5, and a productive frequency above 0.1% in at least two of three replicate wells. A clonotype counted as cross-reactive if it showed significant expansion both in the SARS-CoV-2 spike wells and in at least one common cold coronavirus spike condition. Similarity between CDR3 sequences was evaluated in R version 3.6.1 using Levenshtein distances (stringdist) and unrooted phylogenetic trees (ape). TCRdb's own reprocessing of the public reads used fastp at Q25 and MiXCR and kept productive beta chains. Records with the same CDR3 protein are collapsed into one entry carrying the most frequent genes and DNA. V and J calls and clone size were set by TCRdb, not the authors. This sample gives 10,000 to 13,000 distinct CDR3 sequences in total; roughly 55% of them show up just once. Roughly 9.6% of the sample lies in the top ten.

The chain is assembled from TRBV24-1 and TRBJ2-5; a stretch of 7 junction bases matches TRBD1. The sequencing sample was made of CD4+ T cells from blood, cultured in vitro. The clonotype originates from a human donor who had recovered from COVID-19. The CDR3 protein: CATRRQGAGQETQYF. The nucleotides read TGTGCCACCAGGAGACAGGGCGCGGGCCAAGAGACCCAGTACTTC.